The 8 T cell receptor beta chains given below trace back to one sample, sequenced in a study of CD8+ T cells in alopecia areata. Sequencing relied on a cDNA template that was reverse transcribed from extracted RNA. Produced via immunoSEQ multiplex PCR; TCRdb's table is partial and in-frame only. In the table there are 180,000 or so clones, 50% to 75% of which are singletons. As for treatment: oral pan-JAK inhibitor, 5-10 mg twice daily. This sample comprised CD4+ T cells sorted from blood, obtained between weeks 55 and 65, from a patient treated with tofacitinib. The source is a human donor with alopecia areata.

The rearrangement uses TRBV29-1 and TRBJ2-3, with 11 positions matching TRBD2. J gave up 1 base and V 6 bases, and 3 bases lay outside the gene matches. Germline CDR1 SQVTM, CDR2 ANQGSEA. The CDR3 spans 14 residues. DNA of the CDR3: TGCAGCGTCCTAGCGGGGGGCCGCACAGATACGCAGTATTTT. As protein: CSVLAGGRTDTQYF.

CDR3 nucleotide sequence: TGCGCCAGCAGCTTGGCCTGGGCACTGAACACTGAAGCTTTCTTT. It specifies CASSLAWALNTEAFF. This chain links TRBV5-1 with TRBJ1-1, with unresolved D. Germline V gives CDR1 SGHRS, CDR2 YFSETQ. This CDR3 has 15 residues. The V end was cut by 0 bases, the J end by 0 bases, with 9 bases between. Looking up the rest from reference TRBV5-1 and TRBJ1-1 gives the full variable domain: KAGVTQTPRYLIKTRGQQVTLSCSPISGHRSVSWYQQTPGQGLQFLFEYFSETQRNKGNFPGRFSGRQFSNSRSEMNVSTLELGDSALYLCASSLAWALNTEAFFGQGTRLTVV.

The chain has TRBV14 and TRBJ2-5; a possible D gene is TRBD2 (6 bases). CDR1 and CDR2 (germline): SGHDN, FVKESK. V was shortened by 4 bases and J by 7 bases, with 16 bases between the two germline ends. The CDR3 consists of 14 residues. The CDR3: CASSPSRGAGTQYF. The CDR3 coding sequence is TGTGCCAGCAGCCCCTCCCGCGGGGCGGGGACCCAGTACTTC.

The V call is TRBV5-6, the J call TRBJ2-3; TRBD2 aligns across 10 bases. Germline V CDR1 and CDR2: SGHDT, YYEEEE. The CDR3 is 16 residues long. The V gene end was trimmed by 0 bases and the J gene end by 1 base; junction bases not matched to a gene: 2. The CDR3 region is CASSLVGLAGTDTQYF. The DNA of the CDR3 is TGTGCCAGCAGCTTGGTCGGACTAGCGGGCACAGATACGCAGTATTTT.

The chain is built from TRBV2 and TRBJ2-7; D is unclear. Looked up from germline, CDR1 is SNHLY and CDR2 is FYNNEI. Trimming took 0 bases from V and 2 from J, leaving 11 bases between them. The CDR3 has 15 amino acids. The CDR3 nucleotides read TGTGCCAGCAGTGAAGCTAGTACACTAACCTACGAGCAGTACTTC. Amino acids: CASSEASTLTYEQYF. The whole variable domain, remainder taken from reference TRBV2 and TRBJ2-7, is EPEVTQTPSHQVTQMGQEVILRCVPISNHLYFYWYRQILGQKVEFLVSFYNNEISEKSEIFDDQFSVERPDGSNFTLKIRSTKLEDSAMYFCASSEASTLTYEQYFGPGTRLTVT.

This chain uses TRBV7-2 with TRBJ2-6; 12 bases agree with TRBD2. The CDR3 extends over 18 amino acids. CDR1 SGHTA and CDR2 FQGNSA come from the germline V gene. With 4 bases clipped from V and 0 bases from J, the junction kept 4 bases outside the gene matches. CDR3 in DNA: TGTGCCAGCAGCTCCAGGACTAGCGGGGACTCTGGGGCCAACGTCCTGACTTTC. It codes for CASSSRTSGDSGANVLTF.

The rearrangement links TRBV7-2 to TRBJ2-6; no clear D gene. The germline V gene has CDR1 SGHTA and CDR2 FQGNSA. This CDR3 comprises 16 residues. V dropped 5 bases and J dropped 0 bases, with 11 bases sitting between them. The CDR3 nucleotides read TGTGCCAGCAGCCAAATCGGGCACTCTGGGGCCAACGTCCTGACTTTC. Translation: CASSQIGHSGANVLTF.

The chain carries TRBV6-1 and TRBJ2-7; D gene unclear. The V and J ends lost 1 base and 6 bases respectively, with 13 bases between them. CDR3 length equals 14 residues. CDR1 and CDR2 from the germline V gene are MNHNS and SASEGT. CDR3: CASSEEELGAEQYF. CDR3 in DNA: TGTGCCAGCAGTGAAGAAGAGCTTGGCGCCGAGCAGTACTTC.